These 9 T cell receptor beta chains were all obtained from the same sample, sequenced in a study of shared clonotypes between healthy human individuals (dated by TCRdb to 2020 to 2021). To prepare the library, the immunoSEQ multiplex PCR assay was applied. The table was pulled from immuneACCESS by TCRdb, which kept in-frame rearrangements only. Such tables lose some clones; where checked, under half of the loss comes from unresolved V genes, and the rest has no known cause. For this sample there are roughly 2.2 million clones; more than 80% appear just once. The ten largest clones capture roughly 0.36% of the sample. The sequencing sample was made of naive CD4+ T cells from PBMCs. This specimen's cell subset or site label, interpreted: CD45RA+ positively selected. The source of these receptors is a man between 18 and 35 years old in good health. Some clones in this sample may be carry-over from other donors' samples.

CDR3 coding DNA: TGTGCCAGTAGTCCGGGACAATCCCATTGGAATGAGCAGTTCTTC. It encodes CASSPGQSHWNEQFF. This sequence joins TRBV19 and TRBJ2-1, with a tentative D call TRBD1 (6 bases). There are 15 residues in the CDR3. Germline loops: CDR1 LNHDA, CDR2 SQIVND (reference sequence). V shed 5 bases and J shed 7 bases, with 18 bases lying between them.

V is TRBV7-9 and J is TRBJ2-1, with D possibly TRBD1 on 6 matching bases. V shed 1 base and J shed 6 bases, with 13 bases lying between them. The CDR3 loop spans 15 amino acids. Germline assignment: CDR1 SEHNR and CDR2 FQNEAQ (reference sequence). CDR3 DNA sequence: TGTGCCAGCAGCTTAGTTGGCAGGGGAGCCAATGAGCAGTTCTTC. Translated, it gives CASSLVGRGANEQFF.

This clone has a single count. V usage is TRBV19 and J usage is TRBJ2-5, with TRBD1 as a possible D gene (6 bases). V was pared by 3 bases and J by 2 bases, with 7 bases between. CDR3 size: 13 residues. Looked up from germline, CDR1 is LNHDA and CDR2 is SQIVND (reference sequence). The CDR3 nucleotides are TGTGCCAGTAGTATGGACAGACAAGAGACCCAGTACTTC. As protein: CASSMDRQETQYF. The variable domain in full, with the rest retrieved from reference TRBV19 and TRBJ2-5, is DGGITQSPKYLFRKEGQNVTLSCEQNLNHDAMYWYRQDPGQGLRLIYYSQIVNDFQKGDIAEGYSVSREKKESFPLTVTSAQKNPTAFYLCASSMDRQETQYFGPGTRLLVL.

The CDR3 spells CASSFLGRDTEAFF. In nucleotides, the CDR3 is TGTGCCAGCAGCTTCCTTGGCAGGGACACTGAAGCTTTCTTT. The chain recombines TRBV5-8 with TRBJ1-1; D is perhaps TRBD1 (5 bases). Germline V CDR1 and CDR2: SGHTS, YDEGEE. This CDR3 is 14 amino acids long. V was trimmed by 2 bases and J by 3 bases, leaving 11 bases between them.

The chain combines TRBV4-1 with TRBJ2-7; possibly TRBD1 or TRBD2 for D (6 bases each). V was trimmed by 5 bases and J by 4 bases, leaving 15 bases between them. This CDR3 spans 14 amino acids. CDR1 is MGHRA, CDR2 YSYEKL, per germline. DNA of the CDR3: TGCGCCAGCAGCAGAGGGGGAGGAGGGTACGAGCAGTACTTC. This translates into CASSRGGGGYEQYF.

The chain uses TRBV5-4 and TRBJ2-1, with D unclear. With 2 bases removed from V and 8 bases from J, the gap between germline ends came to 11 bases. Germline V gene lookup returns CDR1 SGHNT and CDR2 YYREEE (reference sequence). The CDR3 is made up of 13 amino acids. The CDR3 sequence: CASSLGTYDEQFF. The CDR3 DNA is TGTGCCAGCAGCTTAGGAACGTATGATGAGCAGTTCTTC.

This chain uses TRBV10-3 with TRBJ2-1, with TRBD1 matching 9 bases. There are 18 residues in the CDR3. Germline-derived CDR1 and CDR2 are ENHRY and SYGVKD. The V segment lost 0 bases and the J segment 0 bases; nucleotides outside the gene matches: 6. CDR3 nucleotide sequence: TGTGCCATCAGTGAGTCCGCACAGGGGGCGAGCTCCTACAATGAGCAGTTCTTC. It specifies CAISESAQGASSYNEQFF.

J is TRBJ1-5 and V is TRBV7-3; 7 bases align to TRBD1. Looked up from germline, CDR1 is SGHTA and CDR2 is FQGTGA. The CDR3 length is 14 residues. V shed 3 bases, J shed 2 bases, and the junction held 1 base outside the gene matches. The CDR3 DNA reads as TGTGCCAGCAGCTTTACAGGGGGCAATCAGCCCCAGCATTTT. Encoded protein: CASSFTGGNQPQHF.

The rearrangement uses TRBV28 and TRBJ2-7; 15 nucleotides line up with TRBD2. The junction had 7 bases not matched to a gene; V was cut back by 3 bases and J by 4 bases. The germline CDR1 and CDR2 sequences are MDHEN and SYDVKM. CDR3 length: 17 amino acids. The CDR3 reads CASSLRTSGRAEYEQYF. The CDR3, as DNA: TGTGCCAGCAGTTTGAGGACTAGCGGGAGGGCCGAATACGAGCAGTACTTC.